This record looks at one T cell receptor beta chain sequence and its context. Its binding antigen is unknown. No base-level quality is on record; no much larger clone is a single base apart. V gives up 1 base and J gives up 4 bases, and the segment between their germline ends measures 8 bases. The CDR3 numbers 14 residues from cysteine through phenylalanine. The kept DNA is CDR3 alone, 42 bases in frame from the first base. Looking up the germline V gene yields CDR1 KGHSH and CDR2 LQKENI. The receptor library was made with 5' RACE. The sample was run on a NextSeq 500. Unique molecular identifiers were attached to individual cDNA molecules in the TCR library protocol so that sequencing error and PCR bias could be corrected. Both TCR alpha and beta chains were sequenced, and tight co-correlation was observed between alpha and beta sequence abundances in each sample. Per the source publication's procedure: V gene, J gene and CDR3 annotation of TCR sequences was performed with Decombinator V4. Expanded TCRs were defined as changing significantly between any two time points under a Poisson model with p below 0.0001. TCR abundances were normalised to the total number of TCRs sequenced per sample and were expressed as counts per million. MAIT TCRs were defined by TRAV1-2 paired with TRAJ12, TRAJ20 or TRAJ33, and iNKT TCRs by TRAV10 paired with TRAJ18. VDJdb, accessed 1 November 2021, was searched for CMV, EBV and SARS-CoV-2 annotated TCRs, with TCRs annotated for multiple antigens excluded. The public reads were quality trimmed at Q25 with fastp and then assembled into clones with MiXCR by TCRdb, keeping productive beta chains. Every CDR3 protein is listed once, alongside the most common genes and DNA of its rows. TCRdb's processing, not the authors' own work, is the source of the V and J calls. The sample records some 36,000 distinct CDR3 sequences, less than 8% of which are singletons. The top ten clones comprise under 30% of the sample.

The data belong to a study of early T cells in non-severe SARS-CoV-2 infection (TCRdb year 2021). Notes on the research overall: TCR sequencing used bulk RNA from unsorted whole blood, so alpha and beta chains could not be paired.

A case-control design nested within a healthcare worker cohort in London, UK, was used, with weekly nasopharyngeal swab PCR tests and blood sampling performed. Between 23 and 31 March 2020, the week of the UK lockdown, healthcare workers were enrolled and then followed up weekly for as long as 16 weeks. Overall study results and their limits: VDJdb matching was skewed toward anti-spike CD8 responses and likely underestimated virus-specific expansions, missing private and CD4 specificities.

The chain is made from TRBV18 and TRBJ2-1; there is no confident call for the D gene. This TCR was sampled from an adult who was a healthcare worker with PCR-confirmed SARS-CoV-2 infection or an uninfected control (not recorded which). The specimen was whole blood, collected at baseline. Here the CDR3 is given as CASSPLHGYNEQFF. The sequenced DNA: TGTGCCAGCTCACCACTACACGGGTACAATGAGCAGTTCTTC.